A single sample is the source of the 23 T cell receptor beta chains below, sequenced in a study of CXCR4 blockade with PD-1 therapy in pancreatic cancer. TCRdb's table, derived via immunoSEQ multiplex PCR, lists solely in-frame clones and lacks some. The sample contains more than 15,000 clones, around 70% of which appear only once. Material: tumor tissue. These receptors were taken from a human donor with pancreatic ductal adenocarcinoma.

A few counts support this clone. V gene TRBV6-8 combines with J gene TRBJ2-1; no definite D call. CDR3 size: 15 residues. V was cut by 0 bases and J by 12 bases, with 18 bases left in between. CDR1 and CDR2 (germline): MNHGY, SAAAGT. CDR3 protein: CASSYSSPTPGVQFF. The CDR3 DNA reads TGTGCCAGCAGTTACTCGAGTCCAACTCCGGGTGTGCAGTTCTTC.

In its sample, this clone was seen a few times. V and J are TRBV11-3 and TRBJ2-1; the D gene is possibly TRBD2 (6 bases). This CDR3 is 16 amino acids long. V was clipped by 2 bases and J by 3 bases, with 14 bases between them. Germline assignment: CDR1 SGHNT and CDR2 YENEEA. The DNA of the CDR3 is TGTGCCAGCAGCTTATCCCCGCCCGGGAGCTACAATGAGCAGTTCTTC. Its translation is CASSLSPPGSYNEQFF.

This clone was seen a few times. The V and J genes are TRBV11-3 and TRBJ1-2; 7 positions match TRBD1. With V trimmed by 1 base and J by 6 bases, 8 bases remained unmatched. The germline gives CDR1 SGHNT, CDR2 YENEEA. The CDR3 length is 15 residues. As DNA, the CDR3 is TGTGCCAGCAGCTTAGGGAACAGGGGAATGGATGGCTACACCTTC. Translated, it gives CASSLGNRGMDGYTF. Supplemented by reference TRBV11-3 and TRBJ1-2, the full variable domain reads EAGVVQSPRYKIIEKKQPVAFWCNPISGHNTLYWYLQNLGQGPELLIRYENEEAVDDSQLPKDRFSAERLKGVDSTLKIQPAELGDSAVYLCASSLGNRGMDGYTFGSGTRLTVV.

This chain links TRBV29-1 with TRBJ2-2; 8 positions agree with TRBD1. Germline CDR1 and CDR2: SQVTM and ANQGSEA. The V gene end was trimmed by 5 bases and the J gene end by 0 bases; junction bases not matched to a gene: 8. The CDR3 covers 16 residues. The CDR3 sequence is CSVTGGQVANTGELFF. Here the CDR3 DNA reads TGCAGCGTTACCGGGGGACAGGTCGCGAACACCGGGGAGCTGTTTTTT.

The chain links TRBV28 to TRBJ2-7, with D possibly TRBD2 on 6 matching bases. This CDR3 is 15 amino acids long. Trimming took 3 bases from V and 0 from J, leaving 12 bases between them. Germline V gene lookup returns CDR1 MDHEN and CDR2 SYDVKM. The CDR3 DNA follows: TGTGCCAGCAGTTTCCCCCGGGAGACCTCCTACGAGCAGTACTTC. Its translation is CASSFPRETSYEQYF.

The V and J genes are TRBV18 and TRBJ2-5, with D unclear. The V gene lost 0 bases and the J gene lost 1 base, with 6 bases spanning the gap. Germline V gene data show CDR1 as KGHSH and CDR2 as LQKENI. There are 14 residues in the CDR3. CDR3 nucleotides: TGTGCCAGCTCACCACCGACATCCCAAGAGACCCAGTACTTC. Residues: CASSPPTSQETQYF.

The chain couples TRBV25-1 to TRBJ2-7, with D maybe TRBD1 (6 bases). The germline gives CDR1 MGHDK, CDR2 SYGVNS. V lost 4 bases and J 0 bases, leaving 13 bases between the germline ends. This CDR3 has 15 amino acids. CDR3 sequence (DNA): TGTGCCAGCAGTGGCTACAGGGCCCTCTCCTACGAGCAGTACTTC. Translated: CASSGYRALSYEQYF.

This clone has a handful of counts. Written as DNA, the CDR3 is TGTGCCTGGAGTGTCGCGAATTCCAATGAGCAGTTCTTC. Translating gives CAWSVANSNEQFF. The V call is TRBV30, the J call TRBJ2-1; no firm D call. The CDR3 runs to 13 residues. Germline V CDR1 and CDR2: GTSNPN, SVGIG (reference sequence). Deletions cut 0 bases from V and 6 bases from J, with 9 bases between.

The chain employs TRBV9 and TRBJ1-4; 8 positions match TRBD1. The CDR3 length is 16 residues. V trimming: 4 bases; J trimming: 3 bases; junction bases outside the gene matches: 8. Germline CDR1 is SGDLS and CDR2 is YYNGEE. CDR3 bases: TGTGCCAGCAGCCCCCGGACAGGGAGGCCTAATGAAAAACTGTTTTTT. Translation gives CASSPRTGRPNEKLFF.

The chain is built from TRBV30 and TRBJ1-1; TRBD1 agrees at 10 bases. This CDR3 spans 15 amino acids. Germline CDR1 is GTSNPN and CDR2 is SVGIG (reference sequence). The trim removed 2 bases at V and 1 base at J, leaving 4 bases unmatched. This CDR3 is CAWSHGQGGNTEAFF. Here the CDR3 DNA reads TGTGCCTGGAGTCACGGACAGGGGGGGAACACTGAAGCTTTCTTT.

The chain uses TRBV29-1 and TRBJ2-7, with D maybe TRBD1 (5 bases). The CDR3 covers 12 residues. Trimming took off 3 bases at V and 6 bases at J, with 12 bases between the two ends. Germline V lookup: CDR1 SQVTM, CDR2 ANQGSEA. CDR3 bases: TGCAGCGTTGAGGAAGGGGCTCTCGAGCAGTACTTC. Residues: CSVEEGALEQYF.

The chain uses TRBV28 and TRBJ1-2; 8 bases line up with TRBD1. After removal of 7 bases from V and 2 bases from J, the junction contained 6 bases not matched to a gene. This CDR3 contains 14 residues. Germline CDR1 reads MDHEN; CDR2 reads SYDVKM. The CDR3 coding sequence is TGTGCCAGCACCCGGACAGGGCGCAACTATGGCTACACCTTC. Translating it yields CASTRTGRNYGYTF.

As DNA, the CDR3 is TGTGCCAGTAGTGGACGGACAGGGAACGTGGAGACCCAGTACTTC. Translation gives CASSGRTGNVETQYF. V is TRBV19 and J is TRBJ2-5; 8 nucleotides agree with TRBD1. The germline CDR1 and CDR2 sequences are LNHDA and SQIVND (reference sequence). J was trimmed by 5 bases and V by 5 bases; bases with no gene match: 10. The length of the CDR3 is 15 residues. The full variable domain, rest sourced from reference TRBV19 and TRBJ2-5, is DGGITQSPKYLFRKEGQNVTLSCEQNLNHDAMYWYRQDPGQGLRLIYYSQIVNDFQKGDIAEGYSVSREKKESFPLTVTSAQKNPTAFYLCASSGRTGNVETQYFGPGTRLLVL.

The CDR3 region has the DNA TGTGCCACCAGCAGAGATCGTAAAGGGGGGAACACTGAAGCTTTCTTT. This codes for CATSRDRKGGNTEAFF. The J gene is TRBJ1-1, the V gene TRBV15, with TRBD1 as a possible D gene (6 bases). The length of the CDR3 is 16 residues. V shed 0 bases and J shed 1 base, with 12 bases lying between them. Germline assignment: CDR1 LNHNV and CDR2 YYDKDF (reference sequence).

J is TRBJ2-3 and V is TRBV28; tentative D call: TRBD1 (6 bases). The V and J ends lost 5 bases and 2 bases respectively, with 14 bases between them. Germline CDR1 and CDR2: MDHEN and SYDVKM. The CDR3 runs 15 residues. CDR3 sequence reads: CASSDQGFPTDTQYF. CDR3 in DNA: TGTGCCAGCAGTGATCAGGGGTTCCCCACAGATACGCAGTATTTT.

The V call is TRBV19, the J call TRBJ2-5; the match to TRBD1 covers 9 bases. The CDR3 runs 15 residues. CDR1 and CDR2 from the germline V gene are LNHDA and SQIVND (reference sequence). J was trimmed by 4 bases and V by 7 bases; bases with no gene match: 10. The CDR3 spells CASTFGTGRRETQYF. As DNA, the CDR3 is TGTGCCAGTACCTTCGGGACAGGGAGACGAGAGACCCAGTACTTC.

V and J are TRBV28 and TRBJ2-7; weak D call: TRBD2 (5 bases). This CDR3 region has 18 residues. Trimming left V 8 bases short and J 2 bases short, with 28 bases between. The germline V gene has CDR1 MDHEN and CDR2 SYDVKM. CDR3 coding DNA: TGTGCCAGCGCTCCTAAAGGGTGGCTAGCCGGAAAACCCTACGAGCAGTACTTC. Translated, it gives CASAPKGWLAGKPYEQYF.

The chain carries TRBV18 and TRBJ1-5, with unresolved D. Germline values: CDR1 KGHSH, CDR2 LQKENI. The ends were cut back, 4 bases at V and 9 bases at J, with 10 bases in the middle. CDR3 length: 12 residues. Here the CDR3 DNA reads TGTGCCAGCTCACTGACCGAGGGGCCCCAGCATTTT. Its translation is CASSLTEGPQHF.

The V and J genes are TRBV28 and TRBJ2-2; no clear D. Germline V gene sequence: CDR1 MDHEN, CDR2 SYDVKM. Trimming left V 6 bases short and J 4 bases short, with 6 bases between. The CDR3 is made up of 12 amino acids. The CDR3 reads CASRGPTGELFF. The CDR3 bases are TGTGCCAGCAGAGGGCCCACCGGGGAGCTGTTTTTT.

The V gene is TRBV14, the J gene TRBJ2-3; 7 nucleotides line up with TRBD1. The CDR3 has 13 residues. J gave up 2 bases and V 8 bases, and 4 bases lay outside the gene matches. Germline CDR1 reads SGHDN; CDR2 reads FVKESK. This CDR3 reads CASRDRPTDTQYF. CDR3 nucleotide sequence: TGTGCCAGCCGGGACAGACCCACAGATACGCAGTATTTT.

The chain's CDR3 is CASRGQYQETQYF. The CDR3 DNA follows: TGTGCCAGTAGGGGACAGTACCAAGAGACCCAGTACTTC. The rearrangement joins TRBV19 to TRBJ2-5; 7 nucleotides line up with TRBD1. The CDR3 extends over 13 amino acids. Germline values: CDR1 LNHDA, CDR2 SQIVND (reference sequence). The V and J ends lost 6 bases and 0 bases, in that order; junction bases with no gene match: 1.

This clone was seen a handful of times. This chain uses TRBV6-1 with TRBJ1-2, with TRBD1 matching 9 bases. The CDR3 contains 14 residues. Germline CDR1 MNHNS, CDR2 SASEGT. The J segment lost 6 bases and the V segment lost 0 bases, leaving 2 bases of the junction unmatched. For the CDR3, the DNA is TGTGCCAGCAGTGAAGCACAGGGGGCTAATGGCTACACCTTC. Translating it yields CASSEAQGANGYTF.

This clone was seen a handful of times. The chain combines TRBV30 with TRBJ2-6, with 7 nucleotides matching TRBD1. Germline V gene lookup returns CDR1 GTSNPN and CDR2 SVGIG (reference sequence). J gave up 2 bases and V 0 bases, and 10 bases lay outside the gene matches. This CDR3 comprises 18 residues. The CDR3 DNA sequence: TGTGCCTGGAGTGTGTTGACAGGGCCAACCGCTGGGGCCAACGTCCTGACTTTC. Translated, it gives CAWSVLTGPTAGANVLTF.